The clone carrying this TCR beta chain was observed at least ten times. Antigen: not known. The read is 3 residues too short to cover the CDR3 end, so that end is filled in from the germline J gene. The data derive from a study of T cell clonality in common variable immunodeficiency. Method: immunoSEQ multiplex PCR; TCRdb's copy keeps in-frame clones and lacks some. The repertoire shows around 24,000 clones, none seen only once; the top ten take more than 3.5%. Points from the study as a whole: Reportedly, TCR beta sequences from common variable immunodeficiency showed fewer deletions and N-nucleotide insertions.

Germline CDR1 is SQVTM and CDR2 is ANQGSEA. The CDR3 covers 17 residues. V dropped 6 bases and J dropped 4; count of bases not matched to a gene: 11. The chain recombines TRBV29-1 with TRBJ2-2, with 13 bases fitting TRBD2. Source material: peripheral blood mononuclear cells. This receptor was obtained from a human donor with common variable immunodeficiency. CDR3 bases read: TGCAGCGTGAAGAGGACTAGCGGGAGATCCGGCACCGGGGAG. Translation: CSVKRTSGRSGTGE. From start to end, the CDR3 is CSVKRTSGRSGTGELFF.